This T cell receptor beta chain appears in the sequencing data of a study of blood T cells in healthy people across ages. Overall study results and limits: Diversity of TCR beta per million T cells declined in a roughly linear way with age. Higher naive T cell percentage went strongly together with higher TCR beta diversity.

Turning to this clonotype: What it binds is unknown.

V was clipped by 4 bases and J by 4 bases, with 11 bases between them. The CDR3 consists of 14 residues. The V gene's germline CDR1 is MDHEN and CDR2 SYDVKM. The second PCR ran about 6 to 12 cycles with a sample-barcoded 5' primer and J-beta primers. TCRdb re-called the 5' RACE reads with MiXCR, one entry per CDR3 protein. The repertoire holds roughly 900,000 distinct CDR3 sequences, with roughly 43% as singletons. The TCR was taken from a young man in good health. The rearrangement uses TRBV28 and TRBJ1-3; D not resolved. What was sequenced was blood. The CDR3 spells CASSSGNYGNTIYF. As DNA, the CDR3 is TGTGCCAGCAGTTCGGGGAACTACGGAAACACCATATATTTT.